This passage covers 22 T cell receptor beta chains from one sample sequenced in a study of blood T cells in healthy people across ages (dated by TCRdb to about 2015). The library was made by 5' RACE. Sequencing instrument: Illumina HiSeq 2500. The second PCR ran for roughly 7 to 12 cycles and used a J-beta primer mix along with a sample-barcoded 5' primer. TCRdb trimmed public reads at Q25 via fastp, called clones via MiXCR and kept in-frame beta chains. Under each unique CDR3 protein, matching rows form one entry showing the most common genes and DNA. Recorded for this sample are about 1.8 million distinct CDR3 sequences; just under 50% of them occurred a single time. The ten largest make up around 2.1% of the sample. What was sequenced was blood. These receptor sequences come from a woman between 40 and 55 years old in good health.

This chain connects TRBV4-2 to TRBJ1-2; no clear D. The CDR3 covers 16 residues. Germline-derived CDR1 and CDR2 are LGHNA and YNFKEQ. V shed 5 bases and J shed 0 bases, with 16 bases lying between them. The chain's CDR3 is CASSVSVIEPNYGYTF. CDR3 bases: TGTGCCAGCAGCGTGTCGGTTATCGAGCCTAACTATGGCTACACCTTC.

The rearrangement links TRBV6-1 to TRBJ1-2, with TRBD1 matching 7 bases. The CDR3 runs 16 residues. Losses at the gene ends were 0 bases for V and 2 bases for J; bases not matched to a gene: 6. In germline, CDR1 is MNHNS, CDR2 SASEGT. CDR3 residues: CASSEAWTGENYGYTF. In DNA form, the CDR3 reads TGTGCCAGCAGTGAAGCTTGGACAGGAGAAAACTATGGCTACACCTTC.

This clonotype was counted a few times. The chain combines TRBV15 with TRBJ2-1; TRBD2 agrees at 7 bases. V shed 1 base, J shed 13 bases, and the junction held 10 bases outside the gene matches. This CDR3 has 14 residues. CDR1 and CDR2 from the germline V gene are LNHNV and YYDKDF (reference sequence). The CDR3 sequence is CATSRVERGTPQFF. CDR3 nucleotide sequence: TGTGCCACCAGCAGAGTCGAGCGGGGTACCCCCCAGTTCTTC.

The J gene is TRBJ2-1, the V gene TRBV12-3 or TRBV12-4; D remains unclear. CDR3 size: 13 residues. Trimming removed 1 base from V and 9 bases from J, with 10 bases in between. The CDR3 is CASSLVVDAEQFF. CDR3 coding DNA: TGTGCCAGCAGTTTAGTAGTAGATGCTGAGCAGTTCTTC.

The gene calls are TRBV28 and TRBJ1-1; D remains ambiguous. This CDR3 has 12 residues. V was trimmed by 0 bases and J by 4 bases, leaving 3 bases between them. Germline V gene lookup returns CDR1 MDHEN and CDR2 SYDVKM. The CDR3 bases are TGTGCCAGCAGTTTATGGCCCACTGAAGCTTTCTTT. Translated: CASSLWPTEAFF.

CDR3 loop: CASSHRTVSSYNEQFF. The CDR3 nucleotides are TGCGCCAGCAGCCACCGTACAGTGAGCTCCTACAATGAGCAGTTCTTC. J is TRBJ2-1 and V is TRBV4-3; D unclear. V lost 3 bases to trimming and J lost 0 bases, with 12 bases between them. The CDR3 sequence is 16 residues long. Germline-derived CDR1 and CDR2 are LGHNA and YSLEER.

The J gene is TRBJ1-4, the V gene TRBV6-1; D gene unclear. V was shortened by 1 base and J by 8 bases, with 8 bases between the two germline ends. Germline CDR1 and CDR2: MNHNS and SASEGT. The CDR3 is made up of 13 amino acids. CDR3 sequence (DNA): TGTGCCAGCAGTGAAGAGCGAGGGGAAAAACTGTTTTTT. Translated: CASSEERGEKLFF.

The genes are TRBV6-1 and TRBJ2-7; the match to TRBD2 covers 13 bases. V was clipped by 6 bases and J by 2 bases; unmatched bases: 1. CDR1 is MNHNS and CDR2 is SASEGT in the germline V gene. The CDR3 runs 14 residues. CDR3 protein: CASRGTSGAYEQYF. The CDR3, as DNA: TGTGCCAGCAGAGGGACTAGCGGGGCCTACGAGCAGTACTTC.

This chain joins TRBV5-1 and TRBJ2-5; maybe TRBD1 (5 bases). Judging by the DNA end, TRBJ2-7 fits better; the J call may be wrong. The CDR3 runs 14 residues. CDR1 is SGHRS, CDR2 YFSETQ, per germline. The CDR3 spells CASSLGGHLYEQYF. DNA of the CDR3: TGCGCCAGCAGCTTGGGCGGACACCTCTACGAGCAGTACTTC.

This clonotype occurred a few times. The chain combines TRBV6-5 with TRBJ2-5; tentatively, D is TRBD2 (5 bases). This CDR3 region has 14 residues. Deletions cut 1 base from V and 2 bases from J, with 8 bases between. Germline V gives CDR1 MNHEY, CDR2 SVGAGI. CDR3 bases: TGTGCCAGCAGTTACTTGTCGGGGCAAGAGACCCAGTACTTC. Protein sequence: CASSYLSGQETQYF.

The chain recombines TRBV7-2 with TRBJ1-1; D not certain. The ends were cut back, 7 bases at V and 1 base at J, with 13 bases in the middle. Germline V gene data show CDR1 as SGHTA and CDR2 as FQGNSA. CDR3 length: 14 amino acids. The CDR3 here is CASTPRGRNTEAFF. As DNA, the CDR3 is TGTGCCAGCACCCCCCGCGGCAGGAACACTGAAGCTTTCTTT. The variable domain in full, completed from reference TRBV7-2 and TRBJ1-1, reads GAGVSQSPSNKVTEKGKDVELRCDPISGHTALYWYRQSLGQGLEFLIYFQGNSAPDKSGLPSDRFSAERTGGSVSTLTIQRTQQEDSAVYLCASTPRGRNTEAFFGQGTRLTVV.

CDR3 sequence: CASSPGGWAGRNYEQYF. DNA of the CDR3: TGTGCCAGCAGCCCAGGGGGGTGGGCGGGACGAAACTACGAGCAGTACTTC. The chain is built from TRBV7-9 and TRBJ2-7, with D possibly matching TRBD1 (7 bases). V lost 5 bases, J lost 3 bases, and 23 bases lay in between. This CDR3 spans 17 amino acids. Per germline, CDR1 SEHNR and CDR2 FQNEAQ (reference sequence).

The rearrangement uses TRBV6-5 and TRBJ2-1; 10 bases fit TRBD1. Looked up from germline, CDR1 is MNHEY and CDR2 is SVGAGI. The V gene end was trimmed by 7 bases and the J gene end by 6 bases; junction bases not matched to a gene: 6. This CDR3 is 14 amino acids long. DNA for the CDR3: TGTGCCAGCATCGGGACAGGGGTGGGCAATGAGCAGTTCTTC. It codes for CASIGTGVGNEQFF.

The chain uses TRBV10-3 and TRBJ2-1; the D gene could be TRBD1 or TRBD2 (5 bases each). This CDR3 is built from 16 residues. V gave up 4 bases and J gave up 4 bases, with 17 bases separating them. Germline CDR1 ENHRY, CDR2 SYGVKD. In DNA form, the CDR3 reads TGTGCCATCAGTGGGTGGGGGACGAAAGGTTACAATGAGCAGTTCTTC. It encodes CAISGWGTKGYNEQFF.

The chain couples TRBV2 to TRBJ2-5; D not resolved. Germline-derived CDR1 and CDR2 are SNHLY and FYNNEI. V gave up 7 bases and J gave up 3 bases, with 12 bases separating them. This CDR3 comprises 13 residues. The CDR3 loop is CASIPGAKETQYF. In DNA, the CDR3 is TGTGCCAGCATCCCGGGTGCGAAAGAGACCCAGTACTTC.

The genes are TRBV12-3 or TRBV12-4 and TRBJ2-6; 7 bases align to TRBD2. The CDR3 contains 16 residues. V dropped 5 bases and J dropped 0; count of bases not matched to a gene: 4. CDR3 in amino acids: CASSRGVRSGANVLTF. For the CDR3, the DNA is TGTGCCAGCAGTCGGGGGGTTCGCTCTGGGGCCAACGTCCTGACTTTC.

In its sample, this clonotype was seen many times. A junction boundary mismatches the germline segment, possibly from a read error. J is TRBJ2-3 and V is TRBV5-1; unclear D gene. Germline V gives CDR1 SGHRS, CDR2 YFSETQ. The CDR3 has 12 residues. The CDR3, as DNA: TGTGCCAGCAGCTTAGAGTTGGATACGCAGTATTTT. Its translation is CASSLELDTQYF.

In its sample, this clonotype was seen a few times. The chain links TRBV29-1 to TRBJ2-3; the match to TRBD2 covers 7 bases. The CDR3 totals 15 residues. Germline CDR1 reads SQVTM; CDR2 reads ANQGSEA. V lost 3 bases to trimming and J lost 1 base; unmatched junction nucleotides: 7. This CDR3 reads CSVDALADRTDTQYF. CDR3 nucleotide sequence: TGCAGCGTTGATGCCCTAGCGGACCGCACAGATACGCAGTATTTT.

The chain is built from TRBV7-2 and TRBJ2-3, with 12 bases matching TRBD2. Germline V CDR1 and CDR2: SGHTA, FQGNSA. The CDR3 extends over 18 amino acids. V lost 3 bases and J lost 0; bases outside the gene matches: 7. CDR3 sequence (DNA): TGTGCCAGCAGCTTGGAAGGACTAGCGGGGAAGAGCACAGATACGCAGTATTTT. Its translation is CASSLEGLAGKSTDTQYF.

A few counts support this clonotype. The V and J genes are TRBV2 and TRBJ2-5, with 13 bases that match TRBD2. Germline loops: CDR1 SNHLY, CDR2 FYNNEI. V shed 7 bases, J shed 1 base, and the junction held 12 bases outside the gene matches. The CDR3 sequence is 18 residues long. The CDR3 region is CASTPGLAGRYFQETQYF. For the CDR3, the DNA is TGTGCCAGCACCCCGGGACTAGCGGGGCGATACTTCCAAGAGACCCAGTACTTC.

This clonotype was seen just once. This chain joins TRBV20-1 and TRBJ1-6; 7 bases fit TRBD1. The V segment lost 6 bases and the J segment 9 bases; nucleotides outside the gene matches: 5. Germline V gene lookup returns CDR1 DFQATT and CDR2 SNEGSKA (reference sequence). The CDR3 sequence is 12 residues long. DNA of the CDR3: TGCAGTGCGGAGGGGGCCGGTTCACCCCTCCACTTT. Residues: CSAEGAGSPLHF.

The chain recombines TRBV7-2 with TRBJ2-5; possibly TRBD2 for D (6 bases). Looked up from germline, CDR1 is SGHTA and CDR2 is FQGNSA. V shed 0 bases and J shed 2 bases, with 10 bases lying between them. The CDR3 sequence is 15 residues long. CDR3 sequence reads: CASSLATSSQETQYF. CDR3 DNA: TGTGCCAGCAGCTTAGCAACTAGCTCACAAGAGACCCAGTACTTC.